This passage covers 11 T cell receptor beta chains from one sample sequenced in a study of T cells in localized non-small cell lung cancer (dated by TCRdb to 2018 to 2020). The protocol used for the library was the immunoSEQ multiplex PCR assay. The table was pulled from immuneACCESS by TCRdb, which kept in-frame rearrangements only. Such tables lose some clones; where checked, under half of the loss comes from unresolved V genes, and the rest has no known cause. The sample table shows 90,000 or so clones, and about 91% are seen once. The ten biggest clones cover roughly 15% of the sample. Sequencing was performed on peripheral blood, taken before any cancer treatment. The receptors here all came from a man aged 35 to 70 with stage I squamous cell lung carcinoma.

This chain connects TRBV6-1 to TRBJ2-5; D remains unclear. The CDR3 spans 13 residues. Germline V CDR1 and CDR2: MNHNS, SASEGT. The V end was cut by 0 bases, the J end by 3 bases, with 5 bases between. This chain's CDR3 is CASSEAWKETQYF. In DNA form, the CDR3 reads TGTGCCAGCAGTGAAGCCTGGAAAGAGACCCAGTACTTC.

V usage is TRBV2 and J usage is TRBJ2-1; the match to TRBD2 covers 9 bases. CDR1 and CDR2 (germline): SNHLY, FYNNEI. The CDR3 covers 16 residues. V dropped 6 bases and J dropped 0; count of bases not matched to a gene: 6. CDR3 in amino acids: CASRRLAVSSYNEQFF. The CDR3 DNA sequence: TGTGCCAGCAGGCGACTAGCGGTGAGCTCCTACAATGAGCAGTTCTTC.

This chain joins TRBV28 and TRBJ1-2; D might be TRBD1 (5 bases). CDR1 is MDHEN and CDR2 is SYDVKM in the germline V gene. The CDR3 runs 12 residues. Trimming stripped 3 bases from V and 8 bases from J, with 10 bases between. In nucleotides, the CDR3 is TGTGCCAGCAGTTTTCAGGGAGAAGGCTACACCTTC. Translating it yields CASSFQGEGYTF.

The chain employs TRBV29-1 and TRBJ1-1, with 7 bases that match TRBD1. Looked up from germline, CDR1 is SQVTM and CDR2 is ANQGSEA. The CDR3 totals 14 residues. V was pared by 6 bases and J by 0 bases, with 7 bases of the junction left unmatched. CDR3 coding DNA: TGCAGCGTCAGCTTGGGGACAGTGAACACTGAAGCTTTCTTT. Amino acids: CSVSLGTVNTEAFF.

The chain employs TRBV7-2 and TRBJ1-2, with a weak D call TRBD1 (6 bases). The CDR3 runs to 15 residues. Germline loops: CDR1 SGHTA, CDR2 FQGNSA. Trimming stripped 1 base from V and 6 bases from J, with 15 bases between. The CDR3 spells CASSLGGTLVDGYTF. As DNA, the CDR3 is TGTGCCAGCAGCTTAGGAGGGACACTGGTTGATGGCTACACCTTC.

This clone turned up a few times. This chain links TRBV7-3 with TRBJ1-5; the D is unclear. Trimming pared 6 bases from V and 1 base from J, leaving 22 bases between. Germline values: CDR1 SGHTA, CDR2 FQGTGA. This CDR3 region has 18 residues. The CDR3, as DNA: TGTGCCAGCAGGCGGATACCCTGGGGTAGAGAGAGCAATCAGCCCCAGCATTTT. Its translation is CASRRIPWGRESNQPQHF.

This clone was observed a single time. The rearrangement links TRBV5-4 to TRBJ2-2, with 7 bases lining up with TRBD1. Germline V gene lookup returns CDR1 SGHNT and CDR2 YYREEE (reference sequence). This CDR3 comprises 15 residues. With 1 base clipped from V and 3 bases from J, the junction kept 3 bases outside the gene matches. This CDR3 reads CASSLRGLDTGELFF. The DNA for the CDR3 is TGTGCCAGCAGCTTGAGGGGGCTGGACACCGGGGAGCTGTTTTTT.

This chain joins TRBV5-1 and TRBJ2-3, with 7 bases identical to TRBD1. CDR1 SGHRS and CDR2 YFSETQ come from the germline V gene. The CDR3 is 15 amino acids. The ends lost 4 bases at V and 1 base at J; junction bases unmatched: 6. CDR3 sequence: CASSPGTDGTDTQYF. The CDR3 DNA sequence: TGCGCCAGCAGCCCCGGGACAGACGGCACAGATACGCAGTATTTT.

CDR3 DNA sequence: TGCGCCAGCTCCTGGGGAGGGACCTTGAATGAAAAACTGTTTTTT. Protein: CASSWGGTLNEKLFF. The chain joins TRBV5-1 to TRBJ1-4, with TRBD1 as a possible D gene (5 bases). V was shortened by 7 bases and J by 5 bases, with 18 bases between the two germline ends. The CDR3 has 15 residues. The germline V gene has CDR1 SGHRS and CDR2 YFSETQ.

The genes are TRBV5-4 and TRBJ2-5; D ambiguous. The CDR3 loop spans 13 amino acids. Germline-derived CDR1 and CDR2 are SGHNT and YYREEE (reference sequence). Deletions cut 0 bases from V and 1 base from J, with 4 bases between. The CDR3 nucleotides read TGTGCCAGCAGCTTGGTAGCCCAAGAGACCCAGTACTTC. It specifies CASSLVAQETQYF.

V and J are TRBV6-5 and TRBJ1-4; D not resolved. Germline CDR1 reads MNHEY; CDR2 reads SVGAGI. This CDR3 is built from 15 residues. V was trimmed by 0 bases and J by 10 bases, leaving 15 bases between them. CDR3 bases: TGTGCCAGCAGTTACTCGGCAGACGGTTGGGGAAAACTGTTTTTT. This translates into CASSYSADGWGKLFF.